These T cell receptor beta chains were read from a single sample in a study of blood T cell repertoires in COVID-19. Only in-frame clones appear in the TCRdb table, and some are missing; sequencing was by immunoSEQ multiplex PCR. The repertoire holds about 71,000 clones, over 75% seen once, with 2% to 2.5% in the top ten. What was sequenced was peripheral blood. The receptors stem from a human donor in a cohort sampled during active COVID-19. Each CDR3 is given without its conserved first and last residue.

TRBV11-3	ASSSPGLVDYNEQF
TRBV5-8	ASSASDRGRGYT
TRBV2	ASSSIGQGATNYGYT
TRBV28	ASSQTGGAVEYEQY
TRBV5-1	ASSSDRGTEAF
TRBV25-1	ASGQGLLEQY
TRBV7-2	ASSFSWSRSYEQY
TRBV11-2	ASSLSGTGNTEAF
TRBV20-1	SSGVSGYT
TRBV5-1	ATRVTAGAYEQF
TRBV4-1	ASSQTGQIGTNYGYT
TRBV7-2	ASSLHRGARR
TRBV9	ASSVSGVNTGELF
TRBV24-1	ATSERAGGIYNEQF
TRBV7-2	ASSLEGAWGYT
TRBV9	ASSAQGFKETQY
TRBV7-2	ASSLGVREANYGYT
TRBV30	AWIRSAGLLNTEAF
TRBV6-2/TRBV6-3	ASSRGSSNQPQH
TRBV24-1	ATSDLEREGHSDTQY
TRBV24-1	ATSDPGQGYEQY
TRBV9	ASSPLANEQF
TRBV3-1/TRBV3-2	ASILREGCTEAF
TRBV9	ASSVSPGSYEQY
TRBV5-1	ASSSDGQKNEQF
TRBV27	ASSPPATNNEQF
TRBV4-2	ASSQEVGPGLIYGYT
TRBV7-9	ASSPRDTGVRGAF
TRBV4-1	ASSQGDLRGGNIQY
TRBV30	AWTPGGNTIY
TRBV6-1	ASSDMRTASGYT
TRBV9	ASSVEGDNQPQH
TRBV18	ASSPQNRDTGELF
TRBV24-1	ATSDTANTEAF
TRBV10-3	AIGQGSAKNIQY
TRBV11-2	ASSHDRGQGTQY
TRBV19	ASRPTGFTHEQY
TRBV9	ASSVVGGETQY
TRBV24-1	ATSEAVYNEQF
TRBV27	ASSSGTGGYEQY
TRBV7-2	ASSLGPATEKLF
TRBV7-9	ASSLMTAGEKLF
TRBV18	ASSPPEGLAYEQY
TRBV28	ASSTSGGGNEQF
TRBV4-2	ASSQESTSGRARAKNIQY
TRBV5-1	ASSVGQGAIAYEQY
TRBV6-5	ASSYRGLAMYEQY
TRBV9	ASSVDFQAEQY
TRBV25-1	ASSVAGIYEQY
TRBV9	ASSEVQGAYGYT
TRBV6-5	ASRREQGRSPLH
TRBV30	AWSVQWNQPQH
TRBV19	ASRLTGLINTEAF